The T cell receptor beta chain under discussion was sequenced for a study of T cells in narcolepsy. At the level of the study: Enrolled donors included narcolepsy type 1 or type 2 patients and healthy controls.

This clone was seen a single time. Its target is unknown. The data were produced by immunoSEQ multiplex PCR, yet TCRdb's version contains in-frame clones alone and is incomplete. The sample includes approximately 35,000 clones, roughly 87% of them seen just once. Study-wide points: In some patient and control memory CD4+ samples, autoreactive clones were absent.

Trimming cost V 0 bases and J 1 base, with 15 bases left between them. From germline, CDR1 is SGHDN and CDR2 FVKESK. The CDR3 totals 17 residues. The V gene is TRBV14, the J gene TRBJ1-1; possible D gene TRBD1, 5 bases. The origin of this receptor is a human donor with narcolepsy. Sequencing was carried out using CD45RA- memory CD4+ T cells from PBMCs. CDR3 region: CASSQDYRGISNTEAFF. CDR3 in DNA: TGTGCCAGCAGCCAAGACTATAGGGGTATTTCGAACACTGAAGCTTTCTTT. The full variable domain, its missing parts supplied by reference TRBV14 and TRBJ1-1, is EAGVTQFPSHSVIEKGQTVTLRCDPISGHDNLYWYRRVMGKEIKFLLHFVKESKQDESGMPNNRFLAERTGGTYSTLKVQPAELEDSGVYFCASSQDYRGISNTEAFFGQGTRLTVV.